This T cell receptor (beta chain) was observed in a study of cytomegalovirus exposure and HLA in healthy donors. It was the roughly 120-subject validation cohort, separate from the roughly 700-subject first cohort, to which the donors belonged. Comment on this clone: Its target is unknown.

Points from the study as a whole: The study listed some 160 cytomegalovirus-associated TCR beta chains.

Sequencing used immunoSEQ multiplex PCR; TCRdb keeps in-frame clones, though not all of them. The sample lists roughly 120,000 clones, more than 70% occurring once. This TCR derives from a man in his late teens or twenties in good health and CMV-seronegative. The sequenced material came from PBMCs.

This CDR3 is CASSRQGVATEAFF. In DNA form, the CDR3 reads TGCGCCAGCAGCCGTCAGGGGGTCGCCACTGAAGCTTTCTTT. The rearrangement links TRBV5-1 to TRBJ1-1; 7 bases agree with TRBD1. The CDR3 length is 14 residues. The ends lost 4 bases at V and 4 bases at J; junction bases unmatched: 7. Germline V gene sequence: CDR1 SGHRS, CDR2 YFSETQ.